This TCR beta chain derives from a study of cytomegalovirus exposure and HLA in healthy donors (dated by TCRdb to 2016 to 2017). In terms of the full investigation: An earlier analysis of roughly 610 of the donors reported 276 Gb of sequence data and 90 million to 120 million unique TCR beta sequences obtained from about 180 million T cells. An early release covering about 600 HLA-typed donors comprised around 300 gigabases of sequencing data and about 90 million unique TCR sequences. The genetic ancestry cluster associated with self-reported Caucasian donors included over 65% of the 398 genotyped donors. The study was designed to test whether signatures of past pathogen exposure could be identified by cataloging public T cell receptors. The study profiled the T cell repertoires of 666 subjects by immunosequencing and related them to cytomegalovirus serostatus. A separate validation cohort of over a hundred different subjects was used in addition to the roughly 640-subject first cohort. High-throughput TCR immunosequencing, statistical association of individual TCRs with disease status, and machine learning were combined to predict cytomegalovirus infection status. In a later analysis, previously published TCR beta repertoires from 550 to 750 donors were re-analyzed and high-resolution HLA genotyping was added so that TCR occurrence patterns could be studied. Rather than drawing on any new phenotypic data, the later analysis identified candidate immune exposures from TCR beta sequences and the way those sequences occurred across donors. To decide whether each TCR beta V gene segment behaved as functional or pseudogenic, an earlier analysis of 587 of the donors relied on high-throughput TCR beta sequencing. Donor age, sex, ethnicity and CMV serostatus were compiled together with the repertoire data. A later genetic analysis took genome-wide SNP genotypes for about 55% of the roughly 670 donors and used that subset as a discovery cohort. Every repertoire in the discovery cohort had been generated on one and the same sequencing platform. HLA typing covered class I and class II loci at four-digit resolution. Typing coverage differed by locus: A, B, C, DRB1 and DQB1 were typed in about 620-640 donors, DQA1 in about 500, DPA1 in some 610, and DPB1 in 472. Roughly 5 DR-DQ haplotypes were treated as single units for association and clustering because of strong linkage in the cohort. On average, roughly 240,000 unique TCR beta nucleotide sequences were sequenced per donor among roughly 430 genotyped donors of the cohort, with roughly 18% of those sequences being non-productive. Overall study results and their limits: The sequencing pipeline was judged likely to have produced a cluster of highly shared sequence variants as a technical artifact. Sequencing depth was assumed to be roughly uniform across donors in the presence/absence analyses, though that assumption may not hold. Because counts were too low, roughly 16 rarely observed V segments, including chromosome 9 orphons, were excluded from the earlier analysis of some 540 of the donors. Specific HLA alleles were associated with 18,000 or so TCR beta sequences at a false discovery rate of 0.05 in a later analysis. A total of fewer than 200 TCR beta chains were listed by the study as associated with cytomegalovirus. Some IMGT-functional V segments, including TRBV6-2 and TRBV6-3, could not be told apart with the 87-base-pair reads, so those segments were excluded. When HLA alleles, especially DR and DQ, strongly co-occurred, TCR associations were difficult to assign to individual alleles. Most CMV-associated TCR beta chains appeared to be HLA-restricted in a later analysis, and the HLA associations seemed to be driven largely by CMV exposure. In a later genetic analysis, a missense DCLRE1C variant was associated with V-gene and J-gene trimming of TCR beta chains, and the association was replicated in an independent cohort. The cohort was sequenced for TCR beta chains only, and without alpha or paired-chain data the features that could be detected were limited. The authors suggested that the approach could potentially be generalized to other disease states and immunological phenotypes. A later analysis found that TCR association rates varied across HLA loci, with DRB1 alleles showing the most associated TCRs and HLA-C alleles the fewest. Compared with the roughly 720-donor mean, donors in an Asian-associated ancestry cluster had fewer N-insertions in productive TCRs, according to a later genetic analysis. A later analysis reported that several top co-occurrence clusters appeared linked to parvovirus B19, influenza, CMV and Epstein-Barr virus. Linkage disequilibrium might explain the correlated functional status among segregating V segments, but an unknown experimental factor could not be ruled out. Compared with equally common non-associated chains, HLA-associated TCR beta chains in a later analysis were more clonally expanded and had lower generation probabilities. The classifier was reported to diagnose cytomegalovirus status with high specificity and sensitivity in both the original cohort and the validation cohort. A further reported finding was that TCR beta sequences accurately predicted the HLA-A and HLA-B alleles for most subjects in the first cohort. A few of the identified cytomegalovirus-associated TCR beta chains were confirmed in vitro to be specific for cytomegalovirus antigens. Because HLA typing was unavailable for some donors at each locus, only the typed subset was used in association tests. In an earlier analysis of some 500 of the donors, most TCR beta V segments appeared in productive rearrangements about 87% or about 30% of the time, broadly matching IMGT annotations. Most TCR sequences were observed very rarely across donors, whereas some public TCRs were present in many individuals. CMV serostatus was the only immune exposure information available for the cohort.

The cohort was made up of 500 to 850 healthy bone marrow donors. Cohort members were all nominally healthy when sampled, although unrecorded immune exposures were likely present. The donor was CMV seropositive and was included in the group of 270 or so seropositive cohort members. A peripheral blood sample was collected from each donor, and TCR beta sequencing was performed on peripheral blood mononuclear cells. Genomic DNA extraction from the blood cell samples was performed with the Qiagen DNeasy Blood Extraction Kit. Preparation of the library involved the immunoSEQ multiplex PCR assay. A mixture of 60 forward primers for TCR Vbeta segments and 13 reverse primers for TCR Jbeta segments was used in the multiplex PCR. The CDR3 region of rearranged TCR beta genes was amplified from genomic DNA with a multiplex PCR assay. On the Illumina HiSeq System, the amplified TCR beta libraries were sequenced as 87-base-pair reads. From the authors' description of their analysis: In a later analysis, 77 million or so unique TCR beta chains were counted across the 690 or so repertoires, and around 11 million of these chains were shared by at least two donors. A nearest-neighbor algorithm error-corrected the raw reads and collapsed the reads into unique sequences, merging closely related sequences to remove PCR and sequencing errors. To assign V, D and J gene segments, CDR3 sequences were aligned to IMGT reference sequences. For a sequence to be retained, a match of at least six nucleotides to both a V gene segment and a J gene segment was required. Rearrangements were called productive when the CDR3 lacked stop codons and stayed in frame with V and J; all others were non-productive. Following IMGT convention, CDR3 was defined as the stretch from the second conserved V-encoded cysteine up to the conserved J-encoded phenylalanine. The earlier analysis of about 640 of the donors excluded any sequence lacking an unambiguous match to a single V gene segment. An earlier analysis of 587 of the donors called V segments functional above 56.7% productive rearrangements and segregating when the between-donor standard deviation exceeded 5%. A statistical classification framework was built to diagnose cytomegalovirus status from the catalog of TCR beta chain sequences. In a later analysis, V and J genes were assigned by comparing TCR nucleotide sequences against IMGT/GENE-DB human TR gene sequences. A later analysis assigned CDR3 sequences and most-parsimonious VDJ recombination scenarios with the TCRdist pipeline. A later analysis defined each TCR beta chain by its CDR3 amino acid sequence plus V-gene family, and excluded reads lacking a unique V-gene family. As a way to deal with suspected cross-contamination and a sequencing artifact, a later analysis dropped approximately 590 nucleotide sequences that were highly shared and had low generation probability. In a later analysis, a clonal expansion index was calculated for each public chain from normalized within-repertoire ranks of inferred template counts. Generation probabilities in a later analysis came from a VDJ recombination model fitted to out-of-frame rearrangements, and those results were checked against IGoR. Hypergeometric tests were used in a later analysis to score TCR-TCR, TCR-HLA and TCR-CMV co-occurrence, with a repertoire-size bias correction applied to the TCR pairs. A later analysis estimated false discovery rates by permuting HLA or CMV assignments 20 times. A later analysis grouped co-occurring TCRs with DBSCAN, adding TCRdist sequence similarity when clustering within HLA-allele-positive subsets. For co-occurrence clustering, repertoires with fewer than 30,000 or more than 120,000 public chains were excluded, along with five repertoires with anomalous nucleotide sharing. Not all clones reach the TCRdb copy of this immuneACCESS table, which keeps in-frame sequences only. Checked studies attribute under half of the gap to unresolved V genes and leave the rest unexplained. The DNA gave D and trimming, while V, J and clone size come from that table. This sample comprises 52,000 or so clones, roughly 73% of them detected only once. Of the sample, around 2.9% falls within the top ten clones.

Remarks on this clone: What this receptor recognizes is not known. No qualities accompany the bases; no much larger clone lies one base away.

From the cysteine up to the phenylalanine, the CDR3 has a length of 14 residues. Left in the record is the CDR3 DNA by itself, 42 bases read in frame from the first base. The germline V gene (reference sequence) sets CDR1 to SGHNT and CDR2 to YYREEE. At the junction V is shortened by 7 bases and J by 2 bases; bases outside the gene matches: 2. The specimen was PBMCs. The sequence was collected from a woman aged 40 to 55 in good health and CMV-seropositive. The rearranged segments are TRBV5-4 and TRBJ2-3; the junction holds 12 bases that match TRBD1. This receptor has the CDR3 CASGGQGATDTQYF. The nucleotides are TGTGCCAGCGGGGGACAGGGGGCCACAGATACGCAGTATTTT.